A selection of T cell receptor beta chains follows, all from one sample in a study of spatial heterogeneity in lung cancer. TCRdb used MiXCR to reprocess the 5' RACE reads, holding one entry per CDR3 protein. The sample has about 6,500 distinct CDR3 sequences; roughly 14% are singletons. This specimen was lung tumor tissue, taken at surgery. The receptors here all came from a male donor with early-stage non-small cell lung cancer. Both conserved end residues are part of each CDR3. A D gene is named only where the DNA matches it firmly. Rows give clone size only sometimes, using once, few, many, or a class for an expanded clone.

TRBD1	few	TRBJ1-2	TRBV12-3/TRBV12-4	CASSRQGASWYGYTF	TGTGCCAGCAGTAGACAGGGGGCGTCTTGGTATGGCTACACCTTC
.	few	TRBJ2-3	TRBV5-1	CASSLGQASTDTQYF	TGCGCCAGCAGCTTGGGACAGGCGAGCACAGATACGCAGTATTTT
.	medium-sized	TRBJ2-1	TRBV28	CASSRGLFEQFF	TGTGCCAGCAGCCGCGGACTGTTTGAGCAGTTCTTC
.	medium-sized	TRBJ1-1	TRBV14	CASSLAMNTEAFF	TGTGCCAGCAGCCTCGCCATGAACACTGAAGCTTTCTTT
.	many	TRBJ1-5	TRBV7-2	CASSFYRGEQPQHF	TGTGCCAGCAGTTTCTACCGGGGGGAGCAGCCCCAGCATTTT
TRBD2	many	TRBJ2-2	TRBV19	CASRLAVNTGELFF	TGTGCCAGTAGACTAGCGGTGAACACCGGGGAGCTGTTTTTT
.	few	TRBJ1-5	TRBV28	CASSLDSFNQPQHF	TGTGCCAGCAGTTTGGACTCATTCAATCAGCCCCAGCATTTT
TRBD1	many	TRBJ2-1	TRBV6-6	CASSRRQGLNEQFF	TGTGCCAGCAGCCGGAGACAGGGTCTCAATGAGCAGTTCTTC
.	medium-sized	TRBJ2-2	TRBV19	CASSIWSNTGELFF	TGTGCCAGTAGTATATGGTCGAACACCGGGGAGCTGTTTTTT
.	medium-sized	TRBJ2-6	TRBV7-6	CASSLAGSSGANVLTF	TGTGCCAGCAGCTTAGCGGGTTCCTCTGGGGCCAACGTCCTGACTTTC
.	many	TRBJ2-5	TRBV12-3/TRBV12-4	CASSFTGRRETQYF	TGTGCCAGCAGTTTCACGGGGCGCCGGGAGACCCAGTACTTC
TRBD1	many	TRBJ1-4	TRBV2	CASSALGVPGTGRTANEKLFF	TGTGCCAGCAGTGCTCTTGGGGTTCCCGGGACAGGGAGGACGGCTAATGAAAAACTGTTTTTT
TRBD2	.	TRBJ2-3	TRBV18	CASSPMEAGGDTQYF	TGTGCCAGCTCACCAATGGAAGCGGGAGGGGATACGCAGTATTTT
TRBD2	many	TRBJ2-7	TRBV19	CASSTAGGSSEQYF	TGTGCCAGTAGTACAGCGGGAGGGTCGAGCGAGCAGTACTTC
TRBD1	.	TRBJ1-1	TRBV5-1	CASSIQGIEAFF	TGCGCCAGCAGCATACAGGGGATTGAAGCTTTCTTT
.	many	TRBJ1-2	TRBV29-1	CSAESGTAYGYTF	TGCAGCGCGGAAAGCGGGACGGCCTATGGCTACACCTTC
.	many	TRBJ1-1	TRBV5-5	CASSSTLQGGMAEAFF	TGTGCCAGCAGCTCCACCTTACAGGGAGGTATGGCTGAAGCTTTCTTT
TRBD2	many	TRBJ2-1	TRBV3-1	CASSQDNGLAGGSQFF	TGTGCCAGCAGCCAAGACAACGGACTAGCGGGAGGGTCTCAGTTCTTC
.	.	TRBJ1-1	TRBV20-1	CSAEIHLDTEAFF	TGCAGTGCTGAGATTCACCTGGACACTGAAGCTTTCTTT
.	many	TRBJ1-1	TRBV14	CASSQVDKAFF	TGTGCCAGCAGCCAAGTTGACAAAGCTTTCTTT
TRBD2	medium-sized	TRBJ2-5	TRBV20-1	CSASPGLEETQYF	TGCAGTGCCTCGCCGGGACTAGAAGAGACCCAGTACTTC
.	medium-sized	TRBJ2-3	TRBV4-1	CASSSFGLGTDTQYF	TGCGCCAGCAGTTCGTTCGGCCTTGGCACAGATACGCAGTATTTT
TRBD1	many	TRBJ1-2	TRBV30	CAWGQGYGYTF	TGTGCCTGGGGACAGGGCTATGGCTACACCTTC
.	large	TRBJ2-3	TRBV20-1	CSARDFGRAGKMTSTDTQYF	TGCAGTGCTAGAGATTTTGGTCGGGCGGGGAAAATGACTTCCACAGATACGCAGTATTTT
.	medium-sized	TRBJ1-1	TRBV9	CASSVDRADGGAFF	TGTGCCAGCAGCGTAGATCGGGCGGACGGGGGAGCTTTCTTT
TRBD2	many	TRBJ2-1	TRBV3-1	CASSQVLLAGRNEQFF	TGTGCCAGCAGCCAAGTCCTACTAGCGGGACGCAATGAGCAGTTCTTC
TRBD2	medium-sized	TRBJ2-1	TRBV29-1	CSVRTSGEQFF	TGCAGCGTAAGGACTAGCGGGGAGCAGTTCTTC
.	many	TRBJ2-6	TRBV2	CASSFDSIGANVLTF	TGTGCCAGCAGTTTCGATTCTATTGGGGCCAACGTCCTGACTTTC
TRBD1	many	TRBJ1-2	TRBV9	CASSAPGGDRPNYGYTF	TGTGCCAGCAGCGCCCCTGGGGGGGACAGGCCTAACTATGGCTACACCTTC
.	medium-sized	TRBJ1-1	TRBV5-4	CASSLGVGNTEAFF	TGTGCCAGCAGCTTGGGGGTCGGGAACACTGAAGCTTTCTTT
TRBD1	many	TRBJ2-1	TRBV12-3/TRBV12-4	CASRDPGQAFNEQFF	TGTGCCAGCAGAGACCCGGGACAGGCTTTCAATGAGCAGTTCTTC
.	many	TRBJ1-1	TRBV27	CASSSSLSSTEAFF	TGTGCCAGCAGTTCCTCCCTGAGTAGCACTGAAGCTTTCTTT
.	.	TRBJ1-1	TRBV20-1	CSAASEKAFF	TGCAGTGCGGCTTCGGAGAAAGCTTTCTTT
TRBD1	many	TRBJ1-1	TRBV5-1	CASSPGQGGTEAFF	TGCGCCAGCAGCCCTGGACAGGGCGGGACTGAAGCTTTCTTT
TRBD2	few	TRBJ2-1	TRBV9	CASSLSGVAGGQSSYNEQFF	TGTGCCAGCAGCCTCAGCGGGGTAGCGGGAGGTCAGAGCTCCTACAATGAGCAGTTCTTC
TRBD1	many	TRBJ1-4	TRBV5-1	CASSSGQPSTNEKLFF	TGCGCCAGCAGCTCGGGACAGCCCTCAACTAATGAAAAACTGTTTTTT
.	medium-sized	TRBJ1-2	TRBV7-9	CASSLAGEDGYTF	TGTGCCAGCAGCTTAGCGGGAGAGGATGGCTACACCTTC
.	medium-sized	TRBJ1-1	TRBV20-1	CSASLPMNTEAFF	TGCAGTGCTAGTTTGCCCATGAACACTGAAGCTTTCTTT
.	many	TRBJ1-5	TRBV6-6	CASMPRGADQPQHF	TGTGCCAGCATGCCCCGGGGGGCAGATCAGCCCCAGCATTTT
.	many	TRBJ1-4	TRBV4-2	CASSQAYGQGKLFF	TGTGCCAGCAGCCAAGCTTACGGCCAGGGAAAACTGTTTTTT
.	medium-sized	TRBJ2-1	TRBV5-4	CASSLASLGRNEQFF	TGTGCCAGCAGTTTGGCCAGCTTAGGGAGAAATGAGCAGTTCTTC
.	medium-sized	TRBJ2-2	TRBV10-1	CASRPTGNTGELFF	TGCGCCAGCCGACCAACAGGGAACACCGGGGAGCTGTTTTTT
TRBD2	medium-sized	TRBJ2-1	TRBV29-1	CSVESRSGGSNEQFF	TGCAGCGTTGAATCTCGGAGCGGGGGTTCCAATGAGCAGTTCTTC
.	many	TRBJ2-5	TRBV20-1	CSASGQTQYF	TGCAGTGCTAGTGGACAGACCCAGTACTTC
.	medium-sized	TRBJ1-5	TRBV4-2	CASSQGRGAHQPQHF	TGTGCCAGCAGCCAAGGGCGGGGGGCTCACCAGCCCCAGCATTTT
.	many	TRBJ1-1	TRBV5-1	CASSGGTPNTEAFF	TGCGCCAGCAGCGGCGGGACACCGAACACTGAAGCTTTCTTT
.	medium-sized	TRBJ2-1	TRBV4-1	CASSQGFSEQFF	TGCGCCAGCAGCCAAGGATTCAGTGAGCAGTTCTTC
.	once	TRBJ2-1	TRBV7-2	CASSSSGTLYNEQFF	TGTGCCAGCAGCTCATCCGGGACACTTTACAATGAGCAGTTCTTC
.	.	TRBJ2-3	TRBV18	CASSPRGPDTQYF	TGTGCCAGCTCACCGCGGGGGCCGGATACGCAGTATTTT